This T cell receptor (beta chain) was identified during a study of T cell responses to AZD1222 COVID-19 vaccine (TCRdb year 2021). Describing the broader study: AZD1222 recipients with second doses at about 4 weeks or about 12 weeks were pooled, because spike-specific TCR depth and breadth did not differ between schedules. A total of more than 230 trial participants underwent TCR sequencing, of whom around 200 received two doses of AZD1222 and around 25 received two doses of the MenACWY control vaccine. Trial participants were enrolled by age into subgroups of 18-55, 56-69 and 70-plus years, and roughly 150, 30 and 60 TCR-sequenced participants, respectively, were included in these subgroups.

According to the study, the label for this sample's time point signals: baseline before first vaccination. Vaccinee samples were obtained from the UK trials COV001 and COV002, which included a single-blind randomized controlled phase 2/3 trial of AZD1222 (ChAdOx1 nCoV-19) in healthy adults. Trial participant PBMC samples were collected at day 0 and day 28 after the second dose for TCRbeta chain sequencing. A remark on this clone: No antigen is known for it. Qualities for individual bases were not recorded, and no much larger clone is one base off.

The CDR3 regions of human TCRbeta chains were subjected to immunosequencing. The original pipeline was this. TCRs in the repertoires were matched against a reference library of SARS-CoV-2-specific TCRs that had been generated with the MIRA antigen-specificity platform. Breadth was defined as the fraction of unique TCRs that were SARS-CoV-2-associated. Depth was defined as the fraction of total T cells that were SARS-CoV-2-associated. Using the MIRA data, each spike-specific TCR was assigned both to the spike region to which the TCR was reactive and to a CD4 or CD8 class. Log10-transformed breadth and depth values were compared by one-way ANOVA with Sidak's multiple comparisons tests. TCRdb took over this immuneACCESS table, retaining in-frame rearrangements with V and J assigned. Such tables are incomplete; in checked studies, under half of the missing clones stem from an unresolved V gene, and the remainder is unexplained. V, J and clone size are taken as reported in that table, and D and trimming were inferred from the DNA itself. The sample table contains roughly 91,000 clones; only one count was recorded for about 85% of them. The ten largest clones represent around 3.2% of the sample.

Relative to germline, V is 1 base shorter and J is 1 base shorter, with 10 bases between their ends. The CDR1 and CDR2 encoded by the germline V gene are SGHDN and FVKESK. The cysteine opens and the phenylalanine closes a CDR3 of 15 amino acids. The kept DNA is CDR3 alone, 45 bases in frame from the first base. What the research found in general, with its limitations: Because no day 14 peak-response samples were available, the repertoires could be characterized only after the peak T cell response. After two AZD1222 doses, both the breadth and the depth of spike-specific TCRs were significantly higher than at day 0 and than in MenACWY recipients. Conclusions about previously exposed vaccinees are limited, since just 5 to 7 AZD1222 recipients were seropositive for SARS-CoV-2 at baseline. The whole spike protein was spanned by vaccine-associated CD4 TCRs, and dominant responses were seen in regions 160-218 and 743-854. Reportedly, almost half of the unique spike-specific TCRs recognized epitopes lying outside the regions that are mutated in the B.1.351 and B.1.1.7 variants. In the small 56-69-year group, the increase in depth fell short of significance, most likely because of low power. Participants were mostly white British, with more females than males. The authors suggested clonal diversity may have been underestimated.

Here the chain combines TRBV14 and TRBJ1-1; the D gene is not confidently resolved. The source was peripheral blood, collected on day 0 of AZD1222 vaccination. The clonotype comes from an adult in good health. The CDR3 protein: CASSQGGRENTEAFF. The DNA sequence is given as TGTGCCAGCAGCCAAGGAGGGAGAGAGAACACTGAAGCTTTCTTT. Reference TRBV14 and TRBJ1-1 proteins supply the regions before and after the CDR3; the full variable domain is: EAGVTQFPSHSVIEKGQTVTLRCDPISGHDNLYWYRRVMGKEIKFLLHFVKESKQDESGMPNNRFLAERTGGTYSTLKVQPAELEDSGVYFCASSQGGRENTEAFFGQGTRLTVV.